The TCR beta chain described here comes from a study of CD8+CD57+ T cells in acquired aplastic anemia. Study in general: On average, sorted CD4+ and CD8+ cells gave 3 to 4 ug of DNA.

V lost 6 bases to trimming and J lost 0 bases, with 15 bases between them. Germline-derived CDR1 and CDR2 are MNHEY and SVGEGT. The CDR3 runs 15 residues. Using genomic DNA as the template, TCR beta VDJ and CDR3 profiling was carried out. TCRdb independently ran MiXCR on the reads; one entry per CDR3 protein. This table holds around 130,000 distinct CDR3 sequences, 55% to 60% found once. It was patients with CD8+CD57+ cell expansion by flow cytometry who were chosen for sequencing. Sequenced sample: sorted CD4+, CD8+, or CD8+CD57+ T cells (not recorded which) from PBMCs. The TCR sequence derives from a human donor with aplastic anemia. The genes are TRBV6-2 or TRBV6-3 and TRBJ2-7; possibly TRBD1 for D (6 bases). The CDR3 reads CASSLTPDSSYEQYF. The CDR3 nucleotides are TGTGCCAGCAGCCTAACCCCGGACAGCTCCTACGAGCAGTACTTC.